This record covers a single T cell receptor beta chain. There are 13 residues in the CDR3. The germline V gene encodes CDR1 ENHRY and CDR2 SYGVKD. Trimming stripped 4 bases from V and 3 bases from J, with 9 bases between. Generated by immunoSEQ multiplex PCR, the TCRdb table keeps only in-frame clones and is missing some. This table holds 58,000 or so clones, around 91% found once. The data belong to a study of T cell changes during pregnancy in multiple sclerosis. The chain uses TRBV10-3 and TRBJ1-1, with unresolved D. The sequence was collected from a female donor with multiple sclerosis, enrolled in a pregnancy study. This sample comprised peripheral blood, obtained after pregnancy. The CDR3 is CAISVDRDTEAFF. The CDR3 DNA follows: TGTGCCATCAGTGTTGACCGGGACACTGAAGCTTTCTTT.